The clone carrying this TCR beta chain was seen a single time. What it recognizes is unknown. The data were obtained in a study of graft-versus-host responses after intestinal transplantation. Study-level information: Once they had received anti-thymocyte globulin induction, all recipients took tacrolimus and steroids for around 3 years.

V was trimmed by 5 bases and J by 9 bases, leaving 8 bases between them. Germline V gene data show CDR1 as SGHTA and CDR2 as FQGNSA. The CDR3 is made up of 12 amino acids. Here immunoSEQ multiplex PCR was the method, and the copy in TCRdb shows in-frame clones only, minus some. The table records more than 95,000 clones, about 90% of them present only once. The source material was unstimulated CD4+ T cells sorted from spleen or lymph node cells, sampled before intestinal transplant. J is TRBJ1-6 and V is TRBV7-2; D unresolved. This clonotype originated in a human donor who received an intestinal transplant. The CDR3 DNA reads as TGTGCCAGCAGCCCCCCTGGTTCACCCCTCCACTTT. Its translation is CASSPPGSPLHF. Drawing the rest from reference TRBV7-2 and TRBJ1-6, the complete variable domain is GAGVSQSPSNKVTEKGKDVELRCDPISGHTALYWYRQSLGQGLEFLIYFQGNSAPDKSGLPSDRFSAERTGGSVSTLTIQRTQQEDSAVYLCASSPPGSPLHFGNGTRLTVT.